What follows are 17 T cell receptor beta chains derived from one specimen sequenced in a study of OX40 agonist ivuxolimab in advanced cancers. Profiling relied on immunoSEQ multiplex PCR, and the TCRdb table lists in-frame clones only, not all of them. The data show some 90,000 clones, with about 90% seen just once and roughly 4.9% held by the top ten. This specimen was CD4+ or CD8+ T cells sorted from blood, taken in a trial of the OX40 agonist ivuxolimab. These receptors came from an adult with an advanced solid tumor such as melanoma, head and neck, liver or kidney cancer.

The V and J genes are TRBV4-1 and TRBJ2-7; D gene uncertain. V was shortened by 0 bases and J by 7 bases, with 10 bases between the two germline ends. The CDR3 extends over 13 amino acids. Germline loops: CDR1 MGHRA, CDR2 YSYEKL. CDR3 nucleotide sequence: TGCGCCAGCAGCCAAGATCATGGGTGGGAGCAGTACTTC. Its translation: CASSQDHGWEQYF.

The chain recombines TRBV30 with TRBJ1-5; no clear D gene. CDR1 is GTSNPN and CDR2 is SVGIG in the germline V gene (reference sequence). Trimming cost V 1 base and J 2 bases, with 12 bases left between them. The CDR3 has 15 residues. The CDR3 DNA follows: TGTGCCTGGAGTGCGTCCAGAGTTGGCAATCAGCCCCAGCATTTT. It specifies CAWSASRVGNQPQHF.

This chain uses TRBV6-6 with TRBJ1-5; 9 nucleotides line up with TRBD1. The CDR3 length is 16 residues. The ends lost 4 bases at V and 4 bases at J; junction bases unmatched: 8. Germline-derived CDR1 and CDR2 are MNHNY and SVGAGI (reference sequence). The CDR3 sequence is CASSSQGQGGNQPQHF. The CDR3 DNA reads TGTGCCAGCAGTTCCCAGGGACAGGGAGGGAATCAGCCCCAGCATTTT.

This rearrangement joins TRBV5-4 to TRBJ2-5; D not resolved. The germline V gene has CDR1 SGHNT and CDR2 YYREEE (reference sequence). The CDR3 runs to 14 residues. Trimming removed 1 base at V and 1 base at J, with 8 bases between. The CDR3 here is CASSLFTAQETQYF. The CDR3 nucleotides are TGTGCCAGCAGCTTGTTTACGGCCCAAGAGACCCAGTACTTC.

The chain joins TRBV6-1 to TRBJ2-5, with D possibly matching TRBD2 (6 bases). This CDR3 region has 12 residues. Germline CDR1 MNHNS, CDR2 SASEGT. Trimming removed 5 bases at V and 11 bases at J, with 15 bases between. CDR3 sequence reads: CASSSSSVKQYF. Here the CDR3 DNA reads TGTGCCAGCAGTTCCTCTAGCGTGAAGCAGTACTTC.

The rearrangement links TRBV5-1 to TRBJ1-1; 9 bases fit TRBD1. Germline V gene lookup returns CDR1 SGHRS and CDR2 YFSETQ. With V trimmed by 4 bases and J by 4 bases, 17 bases remained unmatched. CDR3 length: 18 residues. In DNA form, the CDR3 reads TGCGCCAGCAGCCGCCTTCCGGGACAGGGATCTAGTCTCACTGAAGCTTTCTTT. Protein: CASSRLPGQGSSLTEAFF.

The chain joins TRBV6-6 to TRBJ1-1; TRBD1 agrees at 8 bases. V was pared by 6 bases and J by 7 bases, with 4 bases of the junction left unmatched. This CDR3 spans 12 amino acids. Germline V gene sequence: CDR1 MNHNY, CDR2 SVGAGI (reference sequence). The CDR3 loop reads CASSTGGGEAFF. In nucleotides, the CDR3 is TGTGCCAGCAGCACAGGGGGGGGTGAAGCTTTCTTT.

This chain connects TRBV28 to TRBJ1-3, with 8 nucleotides matching TRBD1. Looked up from germline, CDR1 is MDHEN and CDR2 is SYDVKM. The V gene end was trimmed by 4 bases and the J gene end by 4 bases; junction bases not matched to a gene: 9. The CDR3 runs 16 residues. For the CDR3, the DNA is TGTGCCAGCAGTTACCCGACAGGGGCTTACGGAAACACCATATATTTT. Translation: CASSYPTGAYGNTIYF.

The chain couples TRBV6-6 to TRBJ2-7; D might be TRBD1 (5 bases). The CDR3 spans 15 residues. V lost 6 bases and J 0 bases, leaving 15 bases between the germline ends. Germline V gene data show CDR1 as MNHNY and CDR2 as SVGAGI (reference sequence). The chain's CDR3 is CASSQDSLSSYEQYV. The CDR3 bases are TGTGCCAGCAGCCAAGACAGTCTAAGCTCCTACGAGCAGTACGTC.

This clone has a handful of counts. V and J are TRBV7-7 and TRBJ2-5; weak D call: TRBD1 (5 bases). CDR3 length equals 12 residues. Germline CDR1 SSHAT, CDR2 FNYEAQ (reference sequence). The V and J ends lost 3 bases and 7 bases respectively, with 9 bases between them. This CDR3 is CASSLERGTQYF. In DNA form, the CDR3 reads TGTGCCAGCAGCTTGGAAAGGGGGACCCAGTACTTC.

V usage is TRBV5-1 and J usage is TRBJ2-3; 13 bases fit TRBD2. CDR1 SGHRS and CDR2 YFSETQ come from the germline V gene. CDR3 length equals 14 residues. V dropped 5 bases and J dropped 5; count of bases not matched to a gene: 2. Written as DNA, the CDR3 is TGCGCCAGCAGAGGACTAGCGGGAGAAGATACGCAGTATTTT. Residues: CASRGLAGEDTQYF.

Only one count was recorded for this clone. The chain is built from TRBV29-1 and TRBJ2-3, with TRBD2 matching over 9 bases. CDR1 SQVTM and CDR2 ANQGSEA come from the germline V gene. V was pared by 3 bases and J by 6 bases, with 4 bases of the junction left unmatched. The CDR3 has 13 amino acids. CDR3 in amino acids: CSVEEAGGDTQYF. CDR3 DNA: TGCAGCGTTGAGGAGGCGGGGGGGGATACGCAGTATTTT.

The genes are TRBV5-1 and TRBJ2-6, with D unclear. Trimming left V 2 bases short and J 1 base short, with 1 base between. This CDR3 has 13 residues. Germline loops: CDR1 SGHRS, CDR2 YFSETQ. The CDR3 sequence: CASSLSGANVLTF. CDR3 sequence (DNA): TGCGCCAGCAGCTTATCTGGGGCCAACGTCCTGACTTTC. The full variable domain, with the rest looked up from reference TRBV5-1 and TRBJ2-6, is KAGVTQTPRYLIKTRGQQVTLSCSPISGHRSVSWYQQTPGQGLQFLFEYFSETQRNKGNFPGRFSGRQFSNSRSEMNVSTLELGDSALYLCASSLSGANVLTFGAGSRLTVL.

The chain is built from TRBV6-1 and TRBJ2-7; 9 bases fit TRBD1. The germline V gene has CDR1 MNHNS and CDR2 SASEGT. Losses at the gene ends were 8 bases for V and 6 bases for J; bases not matched to a gene: 2. The CDR3 length is 11 residues. This CDR3 reads CASSDRGEQYF. The CDR3, as DNA: TGTGCCAGCTCGGACAGGGGCGAGCAGTACTTC.

The rearrangement joins TRBV6-1 to TRBJ1-2; the match to TRBD1 covers 11 bases. Germline-derived CDR1 and CDR2 are MNHNS and SASEGT. The CDR3 contains 14 residues. Unmatched junction bases numbered 3, after V lost 1 base and J lost 8 bases. DNA of the CDR3: TGTGCCAGCAGTGAAGGGGGACAGGGGGTCGGCTACACCTTC. Its translation: CASSEGGQGVGYTF.

The rearrangement links TRBV5-1 to TRBJ1-3; 7 positions agree with TRBD1. V dropped 4 bases and J dropped 0; count of bases not matched to a gene: 13. This CDR3 spans 18 amino acids. Germline lookup yields CDR1 SGHRS and CDR2 YFSETQ. CDR3 nucleotide sequence: TGCGCCAGCAGCGTGACAGGGAGCCCCTCGAGCTCTGGAAACACCATATATTTT. As protein: CASSVTGSPSSSGNTIYF.

This chain uses TRBV5-1 with TRBJ2-3; the match to TRBD2 covers 14 bases. Per the germline V gene, CDR1 is SGHRS and CDR2 is YFSETQ. This CDR3 comprises 18 residues. V gave up 0 bases and J gave up 1 base; unmatched junction bases: 4. The CDR3: CASSLGTSGRPGTDTQYF. The CDR3 region has the DNA TGCGCCAGCAGCTTGGGGACTAGCGGGAGGCCGGGCACAGATACGCAGTATTTT. Together with reference TRBV5-1 and TRBJ2-3, the CDR3 gives the full variable domain: KAGVTQTPRYLIKTRGQQVTLSCSPISGHRSVSWYQQTPGQGLQFLFEYFSETQRNKGNFPGRFSGRQFSNSRSEMNVSTLELGDSALYLCASSLGTSGRPGTDTQYFGPGTRLTVL.